These 18 T cell receptor beta chains share one sample of origin, sequenced in a study of cytomegalovirus exposure and HLA in healthy donors (dated by TCRdb to the late 2010s). Receptor amplification or capture employed the immunoSEQ multiplex PCR assay. TCRdb retrieved this table from immuneACCESS and kept in-frame rearrangements only. Not all clones are present; in checked studies, unresolved V genes account for under half, and no reason is known for the remainder. The sample has 150,000 to 200,000 clones on record, about 82% of them singletons. The ten largest clonotypes hold roughly 1.5% of the sample. The sequenced sample was PBMCs. The receptors stem from a young woman in good health and CMV-seronegative.

The chain recombines TRBV15 with TRBJ1-2, with TRBD1 matching 8 bases. The CDR3 runs to 17 residues. With 5 bases clipped from V and 7 bases from J, the junction kept 18 bases outside the gene matches. From germline, CDR1 is LNHNV and CDR2 YYDKDF (reference sequence). The CDR3 nucleotides read TGTGCCACCAGCCGCCGGGACAGGAACCCGGGGATCGGTGGCTACACCTTC. Translation: CATSRRDRNPGIGGYTF.

V usage is TRBV7-9 and J usage is TRBJ1-1, with TRBD1 matching over 9 bases. CDR1 and CDR2 from the germline V gene are SEHNR and FQNEAQ (reference sequence). This CDR3 comprises 14 residues. Trimming removed 6 bases from V and 4 bases from J; junction bases left unmatched: 6. The CDR3 sequence is CASRQQGASTEAFF. CDR3 DNA: TGTGCCAGCAGACAACAGGGGGCTAGCACTGAAGCTTTCTTT.

A single count supports this clone. V gene TRBV30 combines with J gene TRBJ1-4; 7 positions agree with TRBD1. Looked up from germline, CDR1 is GTSNPN and CDR2 is SVGIG (reference sequence). This CDR3 has 14 residues. The ends lost 2 bases at V and 8 bases at J; junction bases unmatched: 8. DNA of the CDR3: TGTGCCTGGAGTATAAGGACAGGAAGCGAAAAACTGTTTTTT. This translates into CAWSIRTGSEKLFF.

This clone was seen a handful of times. For the CDR3, the DNA is TGTGCCAGCAGGGGGACACCCAACTATGGCTACACCTTC. Residues: CASRGTPNYGYTF. This chain uses TRBV2 with TRBJ1-2; a weak D match, TRBD1 (6 bases). Deletions cut 6 bases from V and 2 bases from J, with 10 bases between. The CDR3 is 13 amino acids. Germline V gives CDR1 SNHLY, CDR2 FYNNEI.

The chain carries TRBV7-9 and TRBJ2-6; 10 positions agree with TRBD1. CDR1 and CDR2 from the germline V gene are SEHNR and FQNEAQ (reference sequence). The CDR3 totals 16 residues. The V and J ends lost 3 bases and 2 bases, in that order; junction bases with no gene match: 1. CDR3 sequence: CASSFDRGPGANVLTF. The CDR3 coding sequence is TGTGCCAGCAGCTTTGACAGGGGGCCTGGGGCCAACGTCCTGACTTTC.

The V gene is TRBV18, the J gene TRBJ1-3; TRBD1 might be the D (5 bases). The CDR3 runs 18 residues. The V end was cut by 4 bases, the J end by 3 bases, with 22 bases between. Germline values: CDR1 KGHSH, CDR2 LQKENI. The CDR3 protein is CASSQQETSSSFGNTIYF. CDR3 nucleotides: TGTGCCAGCTCACAACAGGAGACTTCCTCTTCTTTTGGAAACACCATATATTTT.

The J gene is TRBJ2-2, the V gene TRBV13; D perhaps matches TRBD2 (7 bases). This CDR3 contains 15 residues. V was shortened by 2 bases and J by 4 bases, with 11 bases between the two germline ends. Looked up from germline, CDR1 is PRHDT and CDR2 is FYEKMQ (reference sequence). CDR3 bases: TGTGCCAGCAGCTTACGGGGGGCGGGCACCGGGGAGCTGTTTTTT. Translating it yields CASSLRGAGTGELFF.

This clone was seen more than once but under ten times. V is TRBV6-1 and J is TRBJ2-2, with unresolved D. The V end lost 8 bases, the J end lost 6 bases, and 13 bases lay between the germline ends. The CDR3 contains 13 residues. Per the germline V gene, CDR1 is MNHNS and CDR2 is SASEGT. CDR3 nucleotide sequence: TGTGCCAGCCCGCTCCACCAGTCCGGGGAGCTGTTTTTT. Protein: CASPLHQSGELFF.

The chain is built from TRBV18 and TRBJ2-3, with a possible D match to TRBD1 (7 bases). The V and J ends lost 6 bases and 0 bases respectively, with 19 bases between them. The CDR3 runs to 17 residues. Germline-derived CDR1 and CDR2 are KGHSH and LQKENI. In DNA, the CDR3 is TGTGCCAGCTCGCGGGATGGGACAGCACCTAGCACAGATACGCAGTATTTT. This translates into CASSRDGTAPSTDTQYF.

This clone was seen a handful of times. The chain is built from TRBV30 and TRBJ1-2; 12 bases map to TRBD1. Germline V gene data show CDR1 as GTSNPN and CDR2 as SVGIG (reference sequence). There are 16 residues in the CDR3. Trimming took 0 bases from V and 5 from J; bases not matched to a gene: 7. CDR3 DNA sequence: TGTGCCTGGAGTGTACTTTCGGGACAGGGGGCATATGGCTACACCTTC. It specifies CAWSVLSGQGAYGYTF.

This chain uses TRBV10-3 with TRBJ2-7; D gene uncertain. Trimming cost V 0 bases and J 3 bases, with 9 bases left between them. Germline V gene sequence: CDR1 ENHRY, CDR2 SYGVKD. This CDR3 is 14 amino acids long. As DNA, the CDR3 is TGTGCCATCAGTGAGTCAAACAGATTCTACGAGCAGTACTTC. Translated: CAISESNRFYEQYF.

The V gene is TRBV14, the J gene TRBJ1-1; D is ambiguous. Germline lookup yields CDR1 SGHDN and CDR2 FVKESK. This CDR3 is built from 15 residues. The ends were cut back, 0 bases at V and 0 bases at J, with 8 bases in the middle. CDR3 sequence: CASSQEEWMNTEAFF. The CDR3 DNA sequence: TGTGCCAGCAGCCAAGAGGAGTGGATGAACACTGAAGCTTTCTTT.

V usage is TRBV6-6 and J usage is TRBJ2-7; TRBD1 matches at 10 bases. Unmatched junction bases numbered 8, after V lost 6 bases and J lost 3 bases. CDR1 and CDR2 from the germline V gene are MNHNY and SVGAGI (reference sequence). This CDR3 region has 15 residues. The CDR3 here is CASSRPGQGRYEQYF. The CDR3 nucleotides read TGTGCCAGCAGCCGCCCGGGACAGGGGCGCTACGAGCAGTACTTC.

The V call is TRBV28, the J call TRBJ2-2; 8 bases are shared with TRBD1. The CDR3 length is 14 residues. V gave up 1 base and J gave up 5 bases; unmatched junction bases: 0. Germline CDR1 and CDR2: MDHEN and SYDVKM. The DNA of the CDR3 is TGTGCCAGCAGTTTATACAGGGGGACCGGGGAGCTGTTTTTT. Encoded protein: CASSLYRGTGELFF. The full variable domain, with the rest looked up from reference TRBV28 and TRBJ2-2, is DVKVTQSSRYLVKRTGEKVFLECVQDMDHENMFWYRQDPGLGLRLIYFSYDVKMKEKGDIPEGYSVSREKKERFSLILESASTNQTSMYLCASSLYRGTGELFFGEGSRLTVL.

CDR3 sequence reads: CSAAPRDTQYF. DNA for the CDR3: TGCAGTGCAGCCCCCAGGGATACGCAGTATTTT. The chain combines TRBV20-1 with TRBJ2-3, with no clear D. Germline CDR1 reads DFQATT; CDR2 reads SNEGSKA (reference sequence). V was trimmed by 6 bases and J by 6 bases, leaving 10 bases between them. CDR3 size: 11 residues.

The chain links TRBV5-5 to TRBJ1-4, with 7 nucleotides matching TRBD1. CDR1 SGHKS and CDR2 YYEKEE come from the germline V gene (reference sequence). With 0 bases clipped from V and 2 bases from J, the junction kept 10 bases outside the gene matches. This CDR3 comprises 18 residues. The CDR3 DNA reads TGTGCCAGCAGCTTGGCTCCGGCAGGGGGGATGACTAATGAAAAACTGTTTTTT. The encoded protein is CASSLAPAGGMTNEKLFF.

The gene calls are TRBV15 and TRBJ2-7; perhaps TRBD1 as D (6 bases). From germline, CDR1 is LNHNV and CDR2 YYDKDF (reference sequence). This CDR3 region has 17 residues. V lost 0 bases, J lost 2 bases, and 17 bases lay in between. CDR3 sequence (DNA): TGTGCCACCAGCAGAGATAGGACAGAAAATTACCCCTACGAGCAGTACTTC. Its protein is CATSRDRTENYPYEQYF.

This chain links TRBV6-5 with TRBJ2-5, with 7 bases identical to TRBD2. CDR3 size: 14 residues. With 2 bases clipped from V and 2 bases from J, the junction kept 2 bases outside the gene matches. Germline CDR1 is MNHEY and CDR2 is SVGAGI. The CDR3 sequence: CASSYGRGQETQYF. CDR3 sequence (DNA): TGTGCCAGCAGTTACGGGCGGGGGCAAGAGACCCAGTACTTC.